The source of this TCR beta chain is a study of CD8+CD57+ T cells in acquired aplastic anemia. Patients who underwent sequencing had shown CD8+CD57+ cell expansion by flow cytometry. General observations from the study: CD8+ Simpson's diversity showed no significant patient-control difference.

This clonotype was seen a handful of times. Its antigen is not known. Germline V lookup: CDR1 SGHVS, CDR2 FNYEAQ. This CDR3 contains 13 residues. The V gene lost 0 bases and the J gene lost 3 bases, with 6 bases spanning the gap. TCR beta VDJ and CDR3 profiling used genomic DNA as template. TCRdb reanalysed the reads using MiXCR and keeps one entry per CDR3 protein. Of 150,000 to 200,000 distinct CDR3 sequences listed, around 48% were seen once; the top ten hold around 1.1%. The rearrangement joins TRBV7-6 to TRBJ2-7; D not resolved. The receptor was derived from a human donor with aplastic anemia. The specimen sequenced was sorted CD4+, CD8+, or CD8+CD57+ T cells (not recorded which) from PBMCs. In nucleotides, the CDR3 is TGTGCCAGCAGCTTAGCCCCCGACTACGAGCAGTACTTC. Its translation: CASSLAPDYEQYF.